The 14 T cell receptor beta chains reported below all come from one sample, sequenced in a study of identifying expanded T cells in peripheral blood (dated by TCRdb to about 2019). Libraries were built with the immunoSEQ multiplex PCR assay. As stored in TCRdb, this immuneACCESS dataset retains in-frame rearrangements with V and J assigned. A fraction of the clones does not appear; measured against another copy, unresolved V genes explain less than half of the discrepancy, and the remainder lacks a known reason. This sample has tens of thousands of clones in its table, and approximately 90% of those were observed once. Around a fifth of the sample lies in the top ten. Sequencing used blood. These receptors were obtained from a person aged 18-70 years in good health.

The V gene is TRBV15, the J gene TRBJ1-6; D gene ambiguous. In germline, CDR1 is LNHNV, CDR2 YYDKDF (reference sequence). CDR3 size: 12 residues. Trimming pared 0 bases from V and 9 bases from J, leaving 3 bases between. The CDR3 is CATSRDFSPLHF. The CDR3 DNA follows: TGTGCCACCAGCAGAGATTTTTCACCCCTCCACTTT.

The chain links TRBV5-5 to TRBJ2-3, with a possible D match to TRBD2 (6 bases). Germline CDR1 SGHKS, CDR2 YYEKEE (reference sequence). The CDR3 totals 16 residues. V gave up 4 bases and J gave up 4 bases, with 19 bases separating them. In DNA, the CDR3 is TGTGCCAGCAGCCGGTGGTTGCTGCGGGGCCCAGATACGCAGTATTTT. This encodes CASSRWLLRGPDTQYF.

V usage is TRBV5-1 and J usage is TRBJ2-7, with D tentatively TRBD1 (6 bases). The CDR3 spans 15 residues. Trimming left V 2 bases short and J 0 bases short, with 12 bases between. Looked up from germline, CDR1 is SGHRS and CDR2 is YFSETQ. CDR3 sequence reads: CASSFPGHGSYEQYF. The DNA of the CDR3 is TGCGCCAGCAGCTTCCCGGGACACGGCTCCTACGAGCAGTACTTC.

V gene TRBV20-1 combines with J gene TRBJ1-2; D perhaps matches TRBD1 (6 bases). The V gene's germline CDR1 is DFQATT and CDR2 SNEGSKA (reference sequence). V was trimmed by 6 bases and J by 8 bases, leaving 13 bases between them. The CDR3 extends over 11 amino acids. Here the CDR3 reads CSAVGGLGYTF. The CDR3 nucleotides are TGCAGTGCCGTAGGGGGGCTCGGCTACACCTTC.

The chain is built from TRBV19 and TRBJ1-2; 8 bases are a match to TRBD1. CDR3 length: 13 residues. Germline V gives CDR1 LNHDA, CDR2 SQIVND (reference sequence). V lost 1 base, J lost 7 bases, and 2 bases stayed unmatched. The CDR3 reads CASSIGQGAGYTF. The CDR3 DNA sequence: TGTGCCAGTAGTATAGGCCAGGGGGCTGGCTACACCTTC.

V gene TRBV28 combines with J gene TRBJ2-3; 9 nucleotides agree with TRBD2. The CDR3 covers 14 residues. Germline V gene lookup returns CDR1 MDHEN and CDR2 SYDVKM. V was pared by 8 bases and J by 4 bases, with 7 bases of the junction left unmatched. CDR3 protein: CASSPGLAADTQYF. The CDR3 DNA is TGTGCCAGCTCCCCGGGACTAGCAGCAGATACGCAGTATTTT.

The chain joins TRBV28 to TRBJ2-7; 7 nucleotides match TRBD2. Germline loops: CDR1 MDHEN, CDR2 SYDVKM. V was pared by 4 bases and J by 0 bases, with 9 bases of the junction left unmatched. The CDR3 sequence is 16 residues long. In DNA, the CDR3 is TGTGCCAGCAGTTCCCCGGCTAGCGGAAGCTCCTACGAGCAGTACTTC. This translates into CASSSPASGSSYEQYF.

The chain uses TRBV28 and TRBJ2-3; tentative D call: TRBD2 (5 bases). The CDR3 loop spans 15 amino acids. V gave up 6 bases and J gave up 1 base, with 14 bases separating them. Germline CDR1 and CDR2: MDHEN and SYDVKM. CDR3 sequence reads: CASSTGVMRTDTQYF. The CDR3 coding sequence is TGTGCCAGCAGCACCGGGGTAATGCGCACAGATACGCAGTATTTT.

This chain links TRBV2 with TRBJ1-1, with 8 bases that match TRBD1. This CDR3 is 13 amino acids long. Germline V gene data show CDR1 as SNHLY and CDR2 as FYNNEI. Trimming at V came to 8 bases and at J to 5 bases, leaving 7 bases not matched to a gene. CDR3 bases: TGTGCCAGCCCTGGACAGGGCGGTACTGAAGCTTTCTTT. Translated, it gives CASPGQGGTEAFF.

CDR3 amino acids: CASSLEGGPVEAFF. In DNA, the CDR3 is TGTGCCAGCAGCTTAGAAGGGGGGCCTGTTGAAGCTTTCTTT. The rearrangement joins TRBV7-9 to TRBJ1-1, with D tentatively TRBD1 (6 bases). Trimming took off 1 base at V and 7 bases at J, with 13 bases between the two ends. Germline V gives CDR1 SEHNR, CDR2 FQNEAQ (reference sequence). The CDR3 has 14 residues.

As DNA, the CDR3 is TGTGCCAGCAGCTTACTTACCAGGGGACAATTAAACTATGGCTACACCTTC. It specifies CASSLLTRGQLNYGYTF. The V call is TRBV7-8, the J call TRBJ1-2, with a tentative D call TRBD1 (6 bases). The CDR3 loop spans 17 amino acids. Germline values: CDR1 SGHVS, CDR2 FQNEAQ. Deletions cut 2 bases from V and 2 bases from J, with 18 bases between.

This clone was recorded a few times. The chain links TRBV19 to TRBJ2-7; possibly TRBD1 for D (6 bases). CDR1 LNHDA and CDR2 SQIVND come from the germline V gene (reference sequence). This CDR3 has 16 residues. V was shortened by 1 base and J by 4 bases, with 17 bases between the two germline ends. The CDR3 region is CASSIGGQGIKYEQYF. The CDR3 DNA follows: TGTGCCAGTAGTATAGGAGGGCAGGGGATTAAGTACGAGCAGTACTTC.

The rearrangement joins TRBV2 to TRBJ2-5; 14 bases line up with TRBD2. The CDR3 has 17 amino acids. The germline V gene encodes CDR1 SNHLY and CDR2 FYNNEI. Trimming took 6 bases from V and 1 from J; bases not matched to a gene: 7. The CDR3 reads CASSLGLAGGFQETQYF. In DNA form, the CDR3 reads TGTGCCAGCAGCCTCGGACTAGCGGGGGGATTCCAAGAGACCCAGTACTTC.

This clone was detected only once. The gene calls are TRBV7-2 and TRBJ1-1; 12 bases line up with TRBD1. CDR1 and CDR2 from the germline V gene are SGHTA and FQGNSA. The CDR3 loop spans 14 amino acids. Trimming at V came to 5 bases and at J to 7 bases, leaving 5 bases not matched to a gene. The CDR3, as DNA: TGTGCCAGCAGCCCCGGGACAGGGGGCGTTGAAGCTTTCTTT. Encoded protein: CASSPGTGGVEAFF.